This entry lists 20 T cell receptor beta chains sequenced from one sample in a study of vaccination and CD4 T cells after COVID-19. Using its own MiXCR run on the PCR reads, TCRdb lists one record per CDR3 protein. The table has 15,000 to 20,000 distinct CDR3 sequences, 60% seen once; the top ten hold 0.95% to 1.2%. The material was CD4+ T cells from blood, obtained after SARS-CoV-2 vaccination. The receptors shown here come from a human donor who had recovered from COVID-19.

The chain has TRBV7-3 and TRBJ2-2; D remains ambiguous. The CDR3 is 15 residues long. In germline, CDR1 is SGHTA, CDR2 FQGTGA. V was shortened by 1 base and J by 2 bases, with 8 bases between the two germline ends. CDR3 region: CASSLNPANTGELFF. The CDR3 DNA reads TGTGCCAGCAGCTTAAATCCCGCTAACACCGGGGAGCTGTTTTTT.

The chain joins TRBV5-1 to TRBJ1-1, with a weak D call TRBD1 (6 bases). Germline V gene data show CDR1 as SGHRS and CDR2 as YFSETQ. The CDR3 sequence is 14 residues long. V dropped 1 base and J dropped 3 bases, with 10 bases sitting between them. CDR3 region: CASSLTGRDTEAFF. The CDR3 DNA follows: TGCGCCAGCAGCTTGACAGGGAGGGACACTGAAGCTTTCTTT.

This CDR3 is CASSPRGGIRGELFF. The CDR3 nucleotides read TGTGCCAGCTCACCCAGGGGGGGGATCAGAGGGGAGCTGTTTTTT. This sequence joins TRBV18 and TRBJ2-2; D tentatively reads TRBD1 or TRBD2 (7 bases each). This CDR3 has 15 amino acids. Trimming left V 3 bases short and J 8 bases short, with 16 bases between. Germline V gene data show CDR1 as KGHSH and CDR2 as LQKENI.

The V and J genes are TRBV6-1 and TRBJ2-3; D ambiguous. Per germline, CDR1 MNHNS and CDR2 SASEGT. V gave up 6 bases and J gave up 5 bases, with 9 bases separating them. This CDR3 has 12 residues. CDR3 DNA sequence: TGTGCCAGCAGGGGCCCTCAAGATACGCAGTATTTT. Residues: CASRGPQDTQYF.

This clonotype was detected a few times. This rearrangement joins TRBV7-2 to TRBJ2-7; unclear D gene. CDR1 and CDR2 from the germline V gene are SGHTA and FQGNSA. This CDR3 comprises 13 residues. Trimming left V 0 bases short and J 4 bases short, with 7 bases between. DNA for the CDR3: TGTGCCAGCAGCTTAGCTATAGTTTACGAGCAGTACTTC. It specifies CASSLAIVYEQYF.

The DNA of the CDR3 is TGCAGTGCTAGAGACTATGGGGTCCCCTCCTACAATGAGCAGTTCTTC. Translation gives CSARDYGVPSYNEQFF. This sequence joins TRBV20-1 and TRBJ2-1; D gene uncertain. The CDR3 spans 16 residues. Trimming shortened V by 0 bases and J by 0 bases, and 12 bases separated the two germline ends. CDR1 is DFQATT, CDR2 SNEGSKA, per germline (reference sequence).

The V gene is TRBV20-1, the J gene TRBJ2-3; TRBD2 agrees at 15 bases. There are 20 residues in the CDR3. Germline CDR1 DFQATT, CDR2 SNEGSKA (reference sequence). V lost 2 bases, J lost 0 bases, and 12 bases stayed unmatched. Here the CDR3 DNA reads TGCAGTGCTAGATCCCCCTCCGGGACTAGCGGGAGGCTTAGCACAGATACGCAGTATTTT. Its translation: CSARSPSGTSGRLSTDTQYF.

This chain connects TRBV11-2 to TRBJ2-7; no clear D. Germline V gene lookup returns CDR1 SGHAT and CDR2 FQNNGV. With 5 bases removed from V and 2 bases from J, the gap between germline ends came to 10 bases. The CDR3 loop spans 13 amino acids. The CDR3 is CASSPGRAYEQYF. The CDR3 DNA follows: TGTGCCAGCAGCCCCGGACGCGCCTACGAGCAGTACTTC.

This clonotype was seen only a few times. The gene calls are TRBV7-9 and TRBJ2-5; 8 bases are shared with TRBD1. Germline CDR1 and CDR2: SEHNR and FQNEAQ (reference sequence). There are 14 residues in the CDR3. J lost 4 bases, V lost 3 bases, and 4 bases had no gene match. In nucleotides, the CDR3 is TGTGCCAGCAGCTTCCGGACAGGGCGAGAGACCCAGTACTTC. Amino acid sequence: CASSFRTGRETQYF. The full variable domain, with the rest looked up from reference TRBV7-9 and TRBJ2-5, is DTGVSQNPRHKITKRGQNVTFRCDPISEHNRLYWYRQTLGQGPEFLTYFQNEAQLEKSRLLSDRFSAERPKGSFSTLEIQRTEQGDSAMYLCASSFRTGRETQYFGPGTRLLVL.

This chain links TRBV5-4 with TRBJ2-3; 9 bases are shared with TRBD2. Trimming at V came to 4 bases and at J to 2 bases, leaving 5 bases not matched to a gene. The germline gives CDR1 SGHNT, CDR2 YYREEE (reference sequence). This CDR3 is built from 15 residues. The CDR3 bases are TGTGCCAGCAGCAGAACTAGCGGGTCCACAGATACGCAGTATTTT. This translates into CASSRTSGSTDTQYF. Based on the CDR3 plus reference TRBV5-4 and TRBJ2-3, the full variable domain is ETGVTQSPTHLIKTRGQQVTLRCSSQSGHNTVSWYQQALGQGPQFIFQYYREEENGRGNFPPRFSGLQFPNYSSELNVNALELDDSALYLCASSRTSGSTDTQYFGPGTRLTVL.

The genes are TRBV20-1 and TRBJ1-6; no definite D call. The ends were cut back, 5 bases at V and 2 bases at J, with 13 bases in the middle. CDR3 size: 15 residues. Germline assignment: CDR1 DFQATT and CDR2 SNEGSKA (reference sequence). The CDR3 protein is CSAPSNSAYNSPLHF. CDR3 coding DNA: TGCAGTGCTCCCTCTAACAGCGCCTATAATTCACCCCTCCACTTT.

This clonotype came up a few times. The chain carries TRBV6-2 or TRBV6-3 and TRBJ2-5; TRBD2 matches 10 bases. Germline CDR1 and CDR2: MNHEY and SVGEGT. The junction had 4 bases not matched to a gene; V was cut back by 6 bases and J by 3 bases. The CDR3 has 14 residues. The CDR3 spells CASRQLAGKETQYF. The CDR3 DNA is TGTGCCAGCAGACAACTAGCGGGAAAAGAGACCCAGTACTTC.

The CDR3 sequence: CASSITGQGNTEAFF. Written as DNA, the CDR3 is TGTGCCAGCAGTATTACGGGACAGGGGAACACTGAAGCTTTCTTT. The rearrangement uses TRBV27 and TRBJ1-1; TRBD1 matches at 9 bases. CDR1 and CDR2 from the germline V gene are MNHEY and SMNVEV (reference sequence). The CDR3 runs 15 residues. J lost 1 base, V lost 5 bases, and 5 bases had no gene match.

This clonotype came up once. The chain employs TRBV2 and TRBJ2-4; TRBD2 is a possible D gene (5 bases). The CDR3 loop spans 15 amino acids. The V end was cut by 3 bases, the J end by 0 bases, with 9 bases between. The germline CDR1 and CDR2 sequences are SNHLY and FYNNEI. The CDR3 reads CASSDGIIAKNIQYF. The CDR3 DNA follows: TGTGCCAGCAGTGACGGGATTATAGCCAAAAACATTCAGTACTTC.

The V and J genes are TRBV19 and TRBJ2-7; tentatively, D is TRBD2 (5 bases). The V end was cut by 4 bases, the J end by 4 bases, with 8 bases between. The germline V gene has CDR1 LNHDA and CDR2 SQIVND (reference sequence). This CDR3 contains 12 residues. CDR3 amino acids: CASSTSRYEQYF. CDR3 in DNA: TGTGCCAGTAGTACTAGCCGTTACGAGCAGTACTTC.

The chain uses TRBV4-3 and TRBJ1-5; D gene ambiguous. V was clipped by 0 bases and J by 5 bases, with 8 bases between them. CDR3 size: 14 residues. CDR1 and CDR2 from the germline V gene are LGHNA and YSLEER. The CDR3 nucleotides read TGCGCCAGCAGCCAAGATATTGGGGATCAGCCCCAGCATTTT. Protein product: CASSQDIGDQPQHF.

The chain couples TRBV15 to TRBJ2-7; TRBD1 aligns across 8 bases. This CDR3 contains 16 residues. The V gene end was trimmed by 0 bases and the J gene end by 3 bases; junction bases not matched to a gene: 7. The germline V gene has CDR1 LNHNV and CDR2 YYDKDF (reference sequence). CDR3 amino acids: CATSRDPRGLSYEQYF. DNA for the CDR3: TGTGCCACCAGCAGAGACCCCAGGGGGCTAAGCTACGAGCAGTACTTC.

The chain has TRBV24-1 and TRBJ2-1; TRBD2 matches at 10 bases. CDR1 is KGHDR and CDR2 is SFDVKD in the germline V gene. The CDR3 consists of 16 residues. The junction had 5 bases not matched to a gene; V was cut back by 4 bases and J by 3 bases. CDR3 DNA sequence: TGTGCCACCAGTGACCCTAGCGGGAGAGTCTACAATGAGCAGTTCTTC. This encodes CATSDPSGRVYNEQFF.

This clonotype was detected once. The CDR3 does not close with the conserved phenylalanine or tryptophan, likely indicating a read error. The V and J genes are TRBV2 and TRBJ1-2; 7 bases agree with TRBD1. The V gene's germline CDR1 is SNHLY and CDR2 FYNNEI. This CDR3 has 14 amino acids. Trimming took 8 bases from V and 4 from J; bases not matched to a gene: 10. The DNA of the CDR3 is TGTGCCAGCGCCCTGGACAGGAACACCTATGGCTACACCCTC. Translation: CASALDRNTYGYTL.

In DNA form, the CDR3 reads TGCAGTGCTAGCCCGGTCCTGGATACGCAGTATTTT. Translated: CSASPVLDTQYF. The V and J genes are TRBV20-1 and TRBJ2-3, with D uncertain. The CDR3 runs 12 residues. CDR1 and CDR2 (germline): DFQATT, SNEGSKA (reference sequence). V lost 3 bases to trimming and J lost 6 bases, with 10 bases between them.